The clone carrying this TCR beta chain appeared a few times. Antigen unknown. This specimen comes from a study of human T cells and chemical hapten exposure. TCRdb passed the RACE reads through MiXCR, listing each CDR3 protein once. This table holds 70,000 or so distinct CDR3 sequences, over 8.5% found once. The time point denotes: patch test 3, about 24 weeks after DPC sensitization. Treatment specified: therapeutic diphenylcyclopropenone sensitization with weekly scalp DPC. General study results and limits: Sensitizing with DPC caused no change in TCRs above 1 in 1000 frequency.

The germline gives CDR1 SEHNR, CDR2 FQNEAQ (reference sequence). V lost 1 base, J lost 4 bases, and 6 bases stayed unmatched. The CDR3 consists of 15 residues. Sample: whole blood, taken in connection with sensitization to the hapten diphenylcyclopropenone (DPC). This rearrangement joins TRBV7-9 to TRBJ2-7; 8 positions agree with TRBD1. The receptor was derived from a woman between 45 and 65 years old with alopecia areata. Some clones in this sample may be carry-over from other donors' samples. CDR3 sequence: CASSLVGQGTYEQYF. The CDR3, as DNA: TGTGCCAGCAGCTTAGTCGGACAGGGTACATACGAGCAGTACTTC.